Below, 15 T cell receptor beta chains from the same sample are listed, as sequenced in a study of cytomegalovirus exposure and HLA in healthy donors. Primers for the PCR totalled 60 Vbeta and 13 Jbeta. Assay used: immunoSEQ multiplex PCR; TCRdb lists only in-frame clones, some missing. In the table there are 110,000 or so clones, 75% to 85% of which are singletons. Sequenced sample: PBMCs. These receptors originate from a man aged 18-30 years in good health and CMV-seronegative.

The genes are TRBV13 and TRBJ2-5; 7 bases map to TRBD1. The CDR3 is 15 amino acids. V was pared by 5 bases and J by 4 bases, with 10 bases of the junction left unmatched. Germline CDR1 PRHDT, CDR2 FYEKMQ (reference sequence). The CDR3 loop is CASSQGAGGGETQYF. Here the CDR3 DNA reads TGTGCCAGCAGCCAAGGGGCAGGGGGTGGAGAGACCCAGTACTTC.

The chain is built from TRBV10-3 and TRBJ2-5; 9 nucleotides align to TRBD2. With 1 base clipped from V and 1 base from J, the junction kept 7 bases outside the gene matches. The germline V gene has CDR1 ENHRY and CDR2 SYGVKD. The CDR3 extends over 17 amino acids. CDR3 nucleotides: TGTGCCATCAGTGAGTTTGATCTAGCGGGATTCCAAGAGACCCAGTACTTC. Translated: CAISEFDLAGFQETQYF.

This rearrangement joins TRBV10-3 to TRBJ2-1, with D possibly matching TRBD2 (6 bases). The CDR3 runs 13 residues. V shed 5 bases and J shed 4 bases, with 9 bases lying between them. Germline V gene data show CDR1 as ENHRY and CDR2 as SYGVKD. DNA of the CDR3: TGTGCCATCAGTACCGGACTATACAATGAGCAGTTCTTC. The encoded protein is CAISTGLYNEQFF.

The chain carries TRBV11-2 and TRBJ1-5; no clear D. The CDR3 is 14 amino acids. Trimming removed 5 bases from V and 5 bases from J, with 13 bases in between. Germline V CDR1 and CDR2: SGHAT, FQNNGV. The CDR3 DNA sequence: TGTGCCAGCAGCAAAGGACTGTCCCATCAGCCCCAGCATTTT. Translated, it gives CASSKGLSHQPQHF.

The rearrangement links TRBV19 to TRBJ2-7; 11 nucleotides match TRBD2. Trimming took 4 bases from V and 2 from J; bases not matched to a gene: 13. The germline V gene encodes CDR1 LNHDA and CDR2 SQIVND (reference sequence). This CDR3 comprises 18 residues. DNA for the CDR3: TGTGCCAGTAGTAGGGGCCTAGCGGGAGGTTTGAGGACCTACGAGCAGTACTTC. It codes for CASSRGLAGGLRTYEQYF.

The V call is TRBV7-2, the J call TRBJ2-3; 12 bases fit TRBD1. The CDR3 is made up of 17 amino acids. In germline, CDR1 is SGHTA, CDR2 FQGNSA. V shed 4 bases, J shed 7 bases, and the junction held 12 bases outside the gene matches. In DNA form, the CDR3 reads TGTGCCAGCAGCTCCGGGACAGGGGGCGCAACGGGAAATACGCAGTATTTT. It translates to CASSSGTGGATGNTQYF.

On this clone itself: Sequence at one end of the junction differs from germline and may be a read error. This chain's CDR3 is CASSGVAGGYNEQFF. In DNA form, the CDR3 reads TGTGCCAGCAGTGGGGTAGCGGGCGGGTACAATGAGCAGTTCTTC. The V gene is TRBV10-3, the J gene TRBJ2-1; TRBD2 matches at 7 bases. The CDR3 is 15 residues long. Germline lookup yields CDR1 ENHRY and CDR2 SYGVKD.

V usage is TRBV11-2 and J usage is TRBJ2-1; 11 bases map to TRBD2. Looked up from germline, CDR1 is SGHAT and CDR2 is FQNNGV. CDR3 length: 17 amino acids. V lost 6 bases, J lost 0 bases, and 7 bases stayed unmatched. The CDR3 DNA sequence: TGTGCCAGCAGGCCCTTTACTAGCGGGAGCTCCTACAATGAGCAGTTCTTC. It is translated as CASRPFTSGSSYNEQFF. Variable domain in full (rest from reference TRBV11-2 and TRBJ2-1): EAGVAQSPRYKIIEKRQSVAFWCNPISGHATLYWYQQILGQGPKLLIQFQNNGVVDDSQLPKDRFSAERLKGVDSTLKIQPAKLEDSAVYLCASRPFTSGSSYNEQFFGPGTRLTVL.

The V gene is TRBV6-1, the J gene TRBJ2-7; maybe TRBD1 (5 bases). This CDR3 has 12 amino acids. The germline V gene has CDR1 MNHNS and CDR2 SASEGT. The V and J ends lost 3 bases and 4 bases respectively, with 7 bases between them. In nucleotides, the CDR3 is TGTGCCAGCAGTGACAGGGTGTACGAGCAGTACTTC. Its protein product is CASSDRVYEQYF.

The chain carries TRBV28 and TRBJ2-7; TRBD1 aligns across 9 bases. The CDR3 is 15 residues long. V trimming: 6 bases; J trimming: 1 base; junction bases outside the gene matches: 7. Germline assignment: CDR1 MDHEN and CDR2 SYDVKM. In nucleotides, the CDR3 is TGTGCCAGCAGCCCTGGACAGGGGCCTTCCTACGAGCAGTACTTC. Encoded protein: CASSPGQGPSYEQYF.

The chain joins TRBV7-7 to TRBJ1-4, with 7 bases matching TRBD1. This CDR3 is built from 14 residues. Unmatched junction bases numbered 6, after V lost 5 bases and J lost 6 bases. Per the germline V gene, CDR1 is SSHAT and CDR2 is FNYEAQ (reference sequence). The CDR3 DNA is TGTGCCAGCAGCGCGGACAGGTCGGATGAAAAACTGTTTTTT. This sequence encodes CASSADRSDEKLFF.

This clone has a handful of counts. The rearrangement uses TRBV6-4 and TRBJ1-2; no firm D call. In germline, CDR1 is MRHNA, CDR2 SNTAGT. V lost 3 bases, J lost 4 bases, and 15 bases lay in between. The CDR3 extends over 15 amino acids. In DNA form, the CDR3 reads TGTGCCAGCAGTGAAGATGGGAGTACGAGCTATGGCTACACCTTC. It yields the protein CASSEDGSTSYGYTF.

This clone has just one count. J is TRBJ1-2 and V is TRBV28; 11 nucleotides match TRBD1. The germline gives CDR1 MDHEN, CDR2 SYDVKM. The CDR3 consists of 16 residues. V was pared by 5 bases and J by 5 bases, with 10 bases of the junction left unmatched. CDR3 region: CASSAPSGQGVYGYTF. The CDR3 DNA is TGTGCCAGCAGTGCGCCATCGGGACAGGGGGTGTATGGCTACACCTTC.

The chain is built from TRBV6-1 and TRBJ2-5, with D perhaps matching TRBD1 (5 bases). There are 13 residues in the CDR3. Per germline, CDR1 MNHNS and CDR2 SASEGT. Deletions cut 5 bases from V and 1 base from J, with 8 bases between. The CDR3 loop is CASSPQAQETQYF. CDR3 coding DNA: TGTGCCAGCAGTCCACAGGCCCAAGAGACCCAGTACTTC.

A note on this clone: One end of the junction is discordant with germline, which a read error may explain. The rearrangement links TRBV7-9 to TRBJ2-7, with D hard to call. CDR3 length: 11 residues. CDR1 SEHNR and CDR2 FQNEAQ come from the germline V gene (reference sequence). This chain's CDR3 is CSSSFYYEQYF. CDR3 coding DNA: TGTTCCAGCAGCTTTTACTACGAGCAGTACTTC. Based on the CDR3 plus reference TRBV7-9 and TRBJ2-7, the full variable domain is DTGVSQNPRHKITKRGQNVTFRCDPISEHNRLYWYRQTLGQGPEFLTYFQNEAQLEKSRLLSDRFSAERPKGSFSTLEIQRTEQGDSAMYLCSSSFYYEQYFGPGTRLTVT.